These 24 T cell receptor beta chains were sequenced from one sample in a study of blood T cells in healthy people across ages (dated by TCRdb to about 2015). To prepare the library, 5' RACE was applied. Instrument used: Illumina HiSeq 2500. The second PCR ran for about 6 to 12 cycles and used a J-beta primer mix along with a sample-barcoded 5' primer. The public reads were quality trimmed at Q25 with fastp and then assembled into clones with MiXCR by TCRdb, keeping productive beta chains. Rows matching on CDR3 protein sequence are summarized as one entry with the most common DNA and genes. A total of about 1.8 million distinct CDR3 sequences appear in this sample, around half of them only once. 2.1% of the sample belongs to the ten largest clones. Input material: blood. These receptors were obtained from a woman in her 40s in good health.

To note about this clonotype: It may be a read error: a sequence one base away is much more abundant. The chain carries TRBV9 and TRBJ2-3; D is possibly TRBD1 (5 bases). The germline V gene has CDR1 SGDLS and CDR2 YYNGEE. This CDR3 comprises 12 residues. CDR3 sequence: CVSSVGADTQYF. The CDR3, as DNA: TGTGTCAGCAGCGTAGGGGCAGATACGCAGTATTTT.

There are many counts of this clonotype. The chain joins TRBV12-3 or TRBV12-4 to TRBJ2-7; D gene ambiguous. V was pared by 10 bases and J by 0 bases, with 13 bases between. CDR3 length: 13 residues. The DNA for the CDR3 is TGTGCCACCCAGCGAGGTGGCTCCTACGAGCAGTACTTC. The encoded protein is CATQRGGSYEQYF.

This clonotype was counted between two and nine times. The V call is TRBV12-3 or TRBV12-4, the J call TRBJ2-1; D remains unclear. The V and J ends lost 4 bases and 6 bases respectively, with 16 bases between them. This CDR3 has 15 residues. CDR3 nucleotide sequence: TGTGCCAGCAGTTCCCTCCAGACACGCACCAATGAGCAGTTCTTC. This translates into CASSSLQTRTNEQFF.

The genes are TRBV4-3 and TRBJ2-1, with 8 bases aligning to TRBD1. The ends lost 4 bases at V and 7 bases at J; junction bases unmatched: 6. This CDR3 contains 14 residues. The V gene's germline CDR1 is LGHNA and CDR2 YSLEER. CDR3 sequence: CASSRQTGANEQFF. CDR3 nucleotides: TGCGCCAGCAGCCGACAGACAGGGGCAAATGAGCAGTTCTTC.

The chain recombines TRBV6-5 with TRBJ2-3; 8 bases are shared with TRBD2. Looked up from germline, CDR1 is MNHEY and CDR2 is SVGAGI. The CDR3 is made up of 15 amino acids. Trimming removed 6 bases from V and 0 bases from J; junction bases left unmatched: 5. CDR3 sequence: CASRTGGSSTDTQYF. CDR3 DNA sequence: TGTGCCAGCAGGACGGGGGGGTCCAGCACAGATACGCAGTATTTT.

The genes are TRBV5-1 and TRBJ2-5, with 10 bases that match TRBD1. The CDR3 covers 15 residues. The J segment lost 5 bases and the V segment lost 4 bases, leaving 8 bases of the junction unmatched. Germline V gives CDR1 SGHRS, CDR2 YFSETQ. CDR3 in amino acids: CASSRQGAEGETQYF. DNA for the CDR3: TGCGCCAGCAGCAGACAGGGGGCCGAAGGGGAGACCCAGTACTTC.

This sequence joins TRBV20-1 and TRBJ2-1; TRBD2 aligns across 14 bases. Losses at the gene ends were 3 bases for V and 3 bases for J; bases not matched to a gene: 4. This CDR3 has 16 amino acids. Germline CDR1 DFQATT, CDR2 SNEGSKA (reference sequence). CDR3 sequence reads: CSASGTSGGYYNEQFF. Here the CDR3 DNA reads TGCAGTGCTAGTGGGACTAGCGGGGGATACTACAATGAGCAGTTCTTC.

The chain joins TRBV3-1 to TRBJ2-3, with 8 bases that match TRBD1. Germline CDR1 reads LGHDT; CDR2 reads YNNKEL (reference sequence). The CDR3 loop spans 15 amino acids. Trimming at V came to 3 bases and at J to 4 bases, leaving 6 bases not matched to a gene. The CDR3 reads CASSQNGQGPDTQYF. As DNA, the CDR3 is TGTGCCAGCAGCCAGAACGGACAGGGTCCAGATACGCAGTATTTT.

This CDR3 is CASTGIPGRFTDTQYF. The CDR3 DNA follows: TGTGCCAGCACGGGGATCCCGGGGAGATTCACAGATACGCAGTATTTT. The V gene is TRBV27, the J gene TRBJ2-3; D possibly corresponds to TRBD2 (5 bases). V shed 7 bases and J shed 2 bases, with 19 bases lying between them. From germline, CDR1 is MNHEY and CDR2 SMNVEV (reference sequence). This CDR3 spans 16 amino acids.

Only a few counts were recorded for this clonotype. A junction boundary mismatches the germline segment, possibly from a read error. The chain joins TRBV20-1 to TRBJ2-1; D is unresolved. The CDR3 is 12 residues long. The germline gives CDR1 DFQATT, CDR2 SNEGSKA (reference sequence). The CDR3 DNA is TGCAGTGCTAGAGACACACCTGAAGAGCAGTTCTTT. It encodes CSARDTPEEQFF.

This clonotype was recorded once. The chain has TRBV16 and TRBJ1-2, with 7 bases that match TRBD1. Germline V gene sequence: CDR1 KGHSY, CDR2 FQNENV. The CDR3 is 16 residues long. The ends lost 0 bases at V and 2 bases at J; junction bases unmatched: 6. The CDR3 DNA is TGTGCCAGCAGCCAATCTACAGGGGCCAGGAACTATGGCTACACCTTC. Its translation: CASSQSTGARNYGYTF.

The chain combines TRBV7-2 with TRBJ2-4; 13 bases line up with TRBD2. The CDR3 loop spans 16 amino acids. The germline gives CDR1 SGHTA, CDR2 FQGNSA. V lost 1 base to trimming and J lost 7 bases; unmatched junction nucleotides: 4. In DNA, the CDR3 is TGTGCCAGCAGCTTAGGAACTAGCGGGGGGGGGAACATTCAGTACTTC. It encodes CASSLGTSGGGNIQYF.

The chain recombines TRBV6-5 with TRBJ2-1; D gene uncertain. The V end lost 8 bases, the J end lost 4 bases, and 9 bases lay between the germline ends. From germline, CDR1 is MNHEY and CDR2 SVGAGI. The CDR3 has 12 amino acids. The CDR3 spells CASFESYNEQFF. DNA for the CDR3: TGTGCCAGCTTCGAAAGTTACAATGAGCAGTTCTTC.

The count of this clonotype is one. This chain uses TRBV4-2 with TRBJ1-2; D is possibly TRBD1 (6 bases). The CDR3 extends over 15 amino acids. CDR1 and CDR2 (germline): LGHNA, YNFKEQ. V lost 1 base and J lost 4, with 13 bases in between. The CDR3 sequence: CASSQGVGGGYGYTF. The CDR3 region has the DNA TGTGCCAGCAGCCAAGGGGTAGGGGGAGGCTATGGCTACACCTTC.

The rearrangement links TRBV5-6 to TRBJ2-3; D gene unclear. V was cut by 3 bases and J by 6 bases, with 5 bases left in between. The CDR3 totals 11 residues. The V gene's germline CDR1 is SGHDT and CDR2 YYEEEE. The CDR3 DNA sequence: TGTGCCAGCAGCTCATGGGATACGCAGTATTTT. Its translation is CASSSWDTQYF.

The chain employs TRBV20-1 and TRBJ2-5, with a weak D call TRBD1 (5 bases). The germline V and J ends were trimmed by 2 bases and 4 bases, with 11 bases remaining between them. Germline CDR1 DFQATT, CDR2 SNEGSKA (reference sequence). The CDR3 totals 13 residues. The DNA of the CDR3 is TGCAGTGCTAGACGCAGGGTCCCAGAGACCCAGTACTTC. The encoded protein is CSARRRVPETQYF.

This clonotype was found a few times. This chain joins TRBV7-9 and TRBJ1-6; no definite D call. Trimming stripped 8 bases from V and 4 bases from J, with 12 bases between. The CDR3 loop spans 14 amino acids. The V gene's germline CDR1 is SEHNR and CDR2 FQNEAQ (reference sequence). CDR3 bases: TGTGCCAGCTGGGGAGGAGTTTATAATTCACCCCTCCACTTT. Translated: CASWGGVYNSPLHF.

The chain links TRBV2 to TRBJ1-1; D not certain. The length of the CDR3 is 13 residues. Looked up from germline, CDR1 is SNHLY and CDR2 is FYNNEI. The V end lost 5 bases, the J end lost 1 base, and 8 bases lay between the germline ends. CDR3 protein: CASSNSANTEAFF. The CDR3 DNA is TGTGCCAGCAGTAACAGCGCGAACACTGAAGCTTTCTTT.

This clonotype was recorded a few times. The chain is built from TRBV5-6 and TRBJ2-7; the D gene is possibly TRBD2 (6 bases). CDR1 is SGHDT, CDR2 YYEEEE, per germline. This CDR3 region has 15 residues. Deletions cut 0 bases from V and 3 bases from J, with 13 bases between. Here the CDR3 DNA reads TGTGCCAGCAGCTTGGACGGGGGTAGGGGCTACGAGCAGTACTTC. This encodes CASSLDGGRGYEQYF.

CDR3 amino acids: CATSRQGQVPRKLFF. The CDR3 DNA follows: TGTGCCACCAGCAGGCAGGGTCAGGTACCCCGAAAACTGTTTTTT. V usage is TRBV15 and J usage is TRBJ1-4, with D tentatively TRBD1 (5 bases). With 3 bases removed from V and 10 bases from J, the gap between germline ends came to 18 bases. The CDR3 is 15 residues long. CDR1 is LNHNV and CDR2 is YYDKDF in the germline V gene (reference sequence).

For this clonotype: An end of the junction differs from the germline gene, which may be a read error. The rearrangement links TRBV12-3 or TRBV12-4 to TRBJ1-2; tentative D call: TRBD1 (5 bases). The CDR3 totals 15 residues. DNA of the CDR3: TGTGCCAGCAGTTTGTCTTCTGGGGGGTTCGATGGCCACACCTTC. Amino acids: CASSLSSGGFDGHTF.

A few counts support this clonotype. This rearrangement joins TRBV4-1 to TRBJ1-2; maybe TRBD1 (6 bases). Trimming pared 0 bases from V and 8 bases from J, leaving 19 bases between. This CDR3 has 16 residues. Germline V gene data show CDR1 as MGHRA and CDR2 as YSYEKL. The CDR3 reads CASSQEMAGASLGYTF. The CDR3 DNA sequence: TGCGCCAGCAGCCAAGAGATGGCAGGGGCGTCACTAGGCTACACCTTC.

V gene TRBV27 combines with J gene TRBJ1-2; 7 bases align to TRBD1. V was clipped by 6 bases and J by 2 bases; unmatched bases: 6. Germline V gives CDR1 MNHEY, CDR2 SMNVEV (reference sequence). The CDR3 consists of 14 residues. CDR3 sequence reads: CASSEGAANYGYTF. The CDR3 coding sequence is TGTGCCAGCAGCGAGGGGGCGGCAAACTATGGCTACACCTTC.

The rearrangement links TRBV29-1 to TRBJ2-5, with TRBD1 as a possible D gene (6 bases). The end of the DNA is better explained by TRBJ2-7, so the J call may be wrong. The CDR3 has 11 amino acids. The V gene's germline CDR1 is SQVTM and CDR2 ANQGSEA. CDR3 residues: CSGGTNYEQYF. As DNA, the CDR3 is TGCAGCGGTGGGACAAACTACGAGCAGTACTTC.